The rows below give T cell receptor beta chains drawn from one sample of a study of blood T cell repertoires in COVID-19. The assay was immunoSEQ multiplex PCR, and TCRdb's table has in-frame clones only and misses some. This table holds about 250,000 clones, 89% found once. The sample comprised peripheral blood. These receptors originate from a woman aged 40 to 50 who had recovered from COVID-19. CDR3s include the opening cysteine and the closing phenylalanine or tryptophan. D genes are given only for firm matches. Clone size is stated in some rows and not others, as once, few, many or a class when expanded.

j_gene,d_gene,abundance,v_gene,CDR3aa,CDR3nt
TRBJ1-2,-,-,TRBV27,CASSYMGGDYGYTF,TGTGCCAGCAGTTACATGGGCGGGGACTATGGCTACACCTTC
TRBJ2-2,-,-,TRBV4-1,CASSQQENTGELFF,TGCGCCAGCAGCCAGCAGGAGAACACCGGGGAGCTGTTTTTT
TRBJ1-6,-,-,TRBV11-2,CASSLAGVRGAYNSPLHF,TGTGCCAGCAGCTTAGCGGGGGTCCGAGGGGCCTATAATTCACCCCTCCACTTT
TRBJ1-2,-,-,TRBV30,CAWTLPQGSANYGYTF,TGTGCCTGGACCCTCCCGCAGGGCTCAGCTAACTATGGCTACACCTTC
TRBJ2-1,TRBD2,-,TRBV7-3,CASSQPTSGANEQFF,TGTGCCAGCAGCCAACCGACTAGCGGGGCCAATGAGCAGTTCTTC
TRBJ2-7,-,-,TRBV11-2,CASSLDGAAPYEQYF,TGTGCCAGCAGCTTAGATGGGGCAGCCCCCTACGAGCAGTACTTC
TRBJ2-1,TRBD2,-,TRBV15,CATSPRLAGVNEQFF,TGTGCCACCAGCCCCCGACTAGCGGGAGTCAATGAGCAGTTCTTC
TRBJ1-5,TRBD1,-,TRBV6-1,CASSEWVWAGGYQPQHF,TGTGCCAGCAGTGAATGGGTTTGGGCAGGGGGCTATCAGCCCCAGCATTTT
TRBJ1-3,-,-,TRBV28,CASKGGGASGNTIYF,TGTGCCAGCAAAGGCGGAGGGGCCTCTGGAAACACCATATATTTT
TRBJ2-3,TRBD2,once,TRBV6-5,CASSHQAGADTQYF,TGTGCCAGCAGTCACCAAGCGGGAGCAGATACGCAGTATTTT
TRBJ1-1,-,-,TRBV5-6,CASSWAENTEAFF,TGTGCCAGCAGCTGGGCCGAGAACACTGAAGCTTTCTTT
TRBJ2-3,TRBD2,-,TRBV10-3,CAIKGLAGPTDTQYF,TGTGCCATCAAAGGACTAGCGGGACCTACAGATACGCAGTATTTT
TRBJ2-3,-,once,TRBV3-1/TRBV3-2,CASSQGGRSRLDTQYF,TGTGCCAGCAGCCAAGGGGGCAGGTCGAGACTGGATACGCAGTATTTT
TRBJ2-7,TRBD2,once,TRBV18,CASSPRLAGSYEQYF,TGTGCCAGCTCACCACGTCTAGCGGGGTCCTACGAGCAGTACTTC
TRBJ1-1,TRBD1,-,TRBV2,CASRFDRGNTEAFF,TGTGCCAGCAGATTCGACAGGGGGAACACTGAAGCTTTCTTT
TRBJ2-5,TRBD2,-,TRBV2,CASTGQAGGGGETQYF,TGTGCCAGCACCGGTCAAGCGGGAGGAGGTGGGGAGACCCAGTACTTC
TRBJ2-6,TRBD1,-,TRBV7-9,CASSDEQGTGANVLTF,TGTGCCAGCAGCGACGAACAGGGGACTGGGGCCAACGTCCTGACTTTC
TRBJ1-1,-,-,TRBV11-2,CASSWQVNTEAFF,TGTGCCAGCAGCTGGCAGGTGAACACTGAAGCTTTCTTT
TRBJ2-1,-,-,TRBV29-1,CSVSREYNEQFF,TGCAGCGTTTCGAGGGAATACAATGAGCAGTTCTTC
TRBJ1-4,TRBD1,-,TRBV5-1,CASSLGTGIATNEKLFF,TGCGCCAGCAGCTTAGGGACAGGGATTGCAACTAATGAAAAACTGTTTTTT
TRBJ2-5,TRBD1,-,TRBV28,CASSFPGTGLGETQYF,TGTGCCAGCAGTTTCCCCGGGACAGGGCTCGGTGAGACCCAGTACTTC
TRBJ1-5,TRBD1,-,TRBV30,CAWSGTGLRQPQHF,TGTGCCTGGAGTGGGACAGGCTTAAGGCAGCCCCAGCATTTT
TRBJ1-4,-,-,TRBV30,CAWGHSEKLFF,TGTGCCTGGGGACACAGCGAAAAACTGTTTTTT
TRBJ2-5,-,-,TRBV11-2,CASSLAQGKETQYF,TGTGCCAGCAGCTTAGCACAGGGCAAAGAGACCCAGTACTTC
TRBJ2-1,-,-,TRBV5-1,CASSFSADGEQFF,TGCGCCAGCAGCTTCTCTGCCGATGGCGAGCAGTTCTTC
TRBJ2-3,TRBD2,-,TRBV11-2,CASSPGTSPDTQYF,TGTGCCAGCAGTCCCGGGACTAGCCCAGATACGCAGTATTTT
TRBJ2-5,TRBD1,-,TRBV4-2,CASSPGTGDPETQYF,TGTGCCAGCAGCCCGGGGACAGGGGACCCGGAGACCCAGTACTTC
TRBJ2-2,-,few,TRBV4-1,CASSQGSWLLGDTGELFF,TGCGCCAGCAGCCAAGGTTCCTGGCTCCTAGGTGACACCGGGGAGCTGTTTTTT
TRBJ2-5,TRBD2,-,TRBV25-1,CASSEYTSGQQETQYF,TGTGCCAGCAGTGAATATACTAGCGGCCAACAAGAGACCCAGTACTTC
TRBJ1-1,-,-,TRBV18,CASSPLRVGGKNTEAFF,TGTGCCAGCTCACCACTCAGGGTAGGGGGTAAGAACACTGAAGCTTTCTTT
TRBJ1-5,-,-,TRBV30,CAWSVGGSNQPQHF,TGTGCCTGGAGTGTAGGCGGAAGCAATCAGCCCCAGCATTTT
TRBJ2-7,TRBD1,-,TRBV10-3,CAISPGQASYEQYF,TGTGCCATCAGCCCGGGACAGGCGTCCTACGAGCAGTACTTC
TRBJ2-7,-,-,TRBV5-1,CASSLEAGSYEQYF,TGCGCCAGCAGCTTGGAGGCAGGATCCTACGAGCAGTACTTC
TRBJ2-1,TRBD2,-,TRBV6-6,CASINGGSSYNEQFF,TGTGCCAGCATCAACGGGGGGAGCTCCTACAATGAGCAGTTCTTC
TRBJ2-2,TRBD2,-,TRBV2,CASSVLGGTGELFF,TGTGCCAGCAGTGTTTTGGGGGGGACCGGGGAGCTGTTTTTT
TRBJ2-2,-,-,TRBV15,CATSRDLATNTGELFF,TGTGCCACCAGCAGAGATTTAGCGACGAACACCGGGGAGCTGTTTTTT
TRBJ2-5,TRBD2,-,TRBV9,CASSVGLAGGVGETQYF,TGTGCCAGCAGCGTGGGACTAGCGGGAGGTGTAGGAGAGACCCAGTACTTC
TRBJ2-5,TRBD2,-,TRBV27,CASSLWAGGPEETQYF,TGTGCCAGCAGTTTATGGGCGGGGGGGCCCGAGGAGACCCAGTACTTC
TRBJ1-5,TRBD1,-,TRBV27,CASSNSGTAQPQHF,TGTGCCAGCAGTAATTCGGGGACAGCGCAGCCCCAGCATTTT
TRBJ2-5,-,-,TRBV6-2/TRBV6-3,CASSFGGVQETQYF,TGTGCCAGCAGTTTCGGCGGGGTCCAAGAGACCCAGTACTTC
TRBJ2-5,TRBD2,-,TRBV18,CASSPGTSGSGETQYF,TGTGCCAGCTCACCCGGGACTAGCGGGAGTGGAGAGACCCAGTACTTC
TRBJ2-7,TRBD1,-,TRBV4-1,CASSQGQTDYEQYF,TGCGCCAGCAGCCAGGGACAGACCGACTACGAGCAGTACTTC
TRBJ2-5,TRBD2,-,TRBV6-4,CASSRTSGPQETQYF,TGTGCCAGCTCCCGGACTAGCGGGCCACAAGAGACCCAGTACTTC
TRBJ2-2,-,-,TRBV7-9,CASTRGGGRSTGELFF,TGTGCCAGCACCCGAGGGGGGGGTAGGAGCACCGGGGAGCTGTTTTTT
TRBJ1-4,TRBD1,-,TRBV30,CAWNRGGGAGKLFF,TGTGCCTGGAATCGAGGAGGGGGCGCAGGAAAACTGTTTTTT
TRBJ2-1,TRBD1,-,TRBV5-1,CASSPPGQGIPWTSYNEQFF,TGCGCCAGCAGCCCTCCGGGACAGGGCATTCCGTGGACCTCCTACAATGAGCAGTTCTTC
TRBJ1-1,-,few,TRBV10-3,CAIRNPTARTEAFF,TGTGCCATCAGGAACCCGACAGCCAGAACTGAAGCTTTCTTT
TRBJ2-3,TRBD2,-,TRBV7-3,CASSLFASGEGNTQYF,TGTGCCAGCAGCTTATTTGCCAGCGGGGAGGGGAATACGCAGTATTTT
TRBJ2-7,TRBD1,-,TRBV5-4,CASSLVGRGQDEQYF,TGTGCCAGCAGCTTGGTGGGCAGGGGGCAGGACGAGCAGTACTTC
TRBJ2-2,TRBD2,-,TRBV5-1,CASSQGLAGGPETGELFF,TGCGCCAGCAGCCAGGGATTGGCGGGAGGGCCAGAGACCGGGGAGCTGTTTTTT
TRBJ2-2,-,-,TRBV5-8,CASRIIGGRAYGELFF,TGTGCCAGCAGGATCATTGGGGGCCGGGCCTACGGGGAGCTGTTTTTT
TRBJ2-2,-,once,TRBV2,CASSASVNTGELFF,TGTGCCAGCAGTGCGTCGGTCAACACCGGGGAGCTGTTTTTT
TRBJ2-5,TRBD2,-,TRBV18,CASSPLPGLAGGPSQETQYF,TGTGCCAGCTCACCCCTCCCGGGACTAGCGGGAGGGCCATCCCAAGAGACCCAGTACTTC
TRBJ2-7,-,-,TRBV5-5,CASSFTGISYEQYF,TGTGCCAGCAGCTTTACGGGAATCTCCTACGAGCAGTACTTC
TRBJ1-5,-,once,TRBV19,CASSSTHSGGKHQPQHF,TGTGCCAGTAGTTCTACTCACTCGGGGGGGAAGCACCAGCCCCAGCATTTT
TRBJ2-7,TRBD2,once,TRBV20-1,CSASRYPLAGGITYEQYF,TGCAGTGCTAGTCGCTACCCCCTAGCGGGAGGTATCACCTACGAGCAGTACTTC
TRBJ2-7,TRBD1,few,TRBV6-1,CASSEAGRRGYDEQYF,TGTGCCAGCAGTGAAGCGGGGCGCAGGGGGTACGACGAGCAGTACTTC
TRBJ1-1,-,-,TRBV6-4,CASSDSRTENTEAFF,TGTGCCAGCAGTGACTCGAGGACAGAGAACACTGAAGCTTTCTTT